This TCR beta chain was captured in a study of blood T cell repertoires in COVID-19. This clone was picked up one time. Only in-frame clones appear in the TCRdb table, and some are missing; sequencing was by immunoSEQ multiplex PCR. The sample contains about 370,000 clones, around 87% of which appear only once. J gave up 9 bases and V 5 bases, and 11 bases lay outside the gene matches. The CDR3 runs to 15 residues. Germline V gene data show CDR1 as MNHEY and CDR2 as SVGAGI. The clonotype originates from a woman aged 30 to 39 with COVID-19, enrolled during active disease. The sample taken for sequencing was peripheral blood. The chain joins TRBV6-5 to TRBJ1-3; TRBD1 matches 9 bases. This CDR3 reads CASSTGTGRGGTIYF. The CDR3 DNA is TGTGCCAGCAGTACTGGGACAGGGCGGGGAGGCACCATATATTTT.